This T cell receptor (beta chain) is drawn from a study of cytomegalovirus exposure and HLA in healthy donors. Study as a whole: Of the donors genotyped, several hundred in all, 81% fell in the Caucasian-associated ancestry cluster. Study conclusions and caveats: Compared with the roughly 670-donor mean, an Asian-associated ancestry cluster reportedly had fewer N-insertions, according to a later analysis.

13 Jbeta primers and 60 Vbeta primers were used for the PCR. Only in-frame clones appear in the TCRdb table, and some are missing; sequencing was by immunoSEQ multiplex PCR. The data hold roughly 120,000 clones, with approximately 80% observed a single time. In germline, CDR1 is MNHNS, CDR2 SASEGT. CDR3 length equals 11 residues. The V and J ends lost 6 bases and 2 bases respectively, with 4 bases between them. A note on this clone: Its specificity is not known.

The receptor comes from a woman aged 40 to 49 in good health and CMV-seropositive. The chain uses TRBV6-1 and TRBJ2-5; D not resolved. Source material: PBMCs. The CDR3 region has the DNA TGTGCCAGCAGATCTCAAGAGACCCAGTACTTC. It yields the protein CASRSQETQYF.